What follows are 9 T cell receptor beta chains derived from one specimen sequenced in a study of blood T cell repertoires in COVID-19. Sequencing used immunoSEQ multiplex PCR; TCRdb keeps in-frame clones, though not all of them. The sample has some 490,000 clones, approximately 91% seen once. Sequenced input: PBMCs or T cells enriched from blood (not recorded which). The receptors here all came from a woman in her sixties or seventies who had recovered from COVID-19.

This chain joins TRBV4-1 and TRBJ1-2; 7 positions match TRBD1. V gave up 4 bases and J gave up 6 bases; unmatched junction bases: 8. Germline CDR1 MGHRA, CDR2 YSYEKL. The CDR3 length is 14 residues. CDR3 DNA: TGCGCCAGCAGCCCCCGACAGGGTGGGCATGGCTACACCTTC. Its translation is CASSPRQGGHGYTF.

This chain links TRBV5-1 with TRBJ2-1; D is unresolved. This CDR3 has 15 residues. Germline CDR1 reads SGHRS; CDR2 reads YFSETQ. Trimming shortened V by 6 bases and J by 6 bases, and 19 bases separated the two germline ends. The CDR3 region is CASTSFQPKLNEQFF. CDR3 in DNA: TGCGCCAGCACCTCGTTCCAACCCAAACTCAATGAGCAGTTCTTC.

This clone was detected a few times. This CDR3 reads CASRVPGLTYEQYF. CDR3 nucleotide sequence: TGTGCCAGCAGGGTTCCGGGACTTACCTACGAGCAGTACTTC. The V call is TRBV27, the J call TRBJ2-7; D might be TRBD2 (6 bases). Per germline, CDR1 MNHEY and CDR2 SMNVEV (reference sequence). This CDR3 region has 14 residues. Between the trimmed V and J ends, which lost 6 bases and 2 bases, there was a span of 14 bases.

The genes are TRBV3-1 (or the pseudogene TRBV3-2) and TRBJ2-7; 13 nucleotides match TRBD2. Germline CDR1 is LGHDT and CDR2 is YNNKEL (reference sequence). The CDR3 spans 14 residues. The J segment lost 7 bases and the V segment lost 4 bases, leaving 4 bases of the junction unmatched. CDR3 DNA: TGTGCCAGCAGCCTACTAGCGGGGGGGCGGGAGCAGTACTTC. It yields the protein CASSLLAGGREQYF.

This clone appeared once. V gene TRBV6-4 combines with J gene TRBJ2-2; a weak D match, TRBD2 (6 bases). V was cut by 3 bases and J by 7 bases, with 9 bases left in between. The length of the CDR3 is 13 residues. CDR1 MRHNA and CDR2 SNTAGT come from the germline V gene. CDR3 protein: CASSETSVGELFF. The CDR3 DNA sequence: TGTGCCAGCAGTGAGACTAGTGTCGGGGAGCTGTTTTTT.

This sequence joins TRBV6-5 and TRBJ1-6; D remains unclear. V dropped 0 bases and J dropped 6 bases, with 9 bases sitting between them. The CDR3 has 15 residues. CDR1 is MNHEY, CDR2 SVGAGI, per germline. Here the CDR3 DNA reads TGTGCCAGCAGTTACTCGAAACGGTTTAATTCACCCCTCCACTTT. It translates to CASSYSKRFNSPLHF.

This chain joins TRBV6-5 and TRBJ1-5; the D gene is possibly TRBD1 (5 bases). The CDR3 sequence is 15 residues long. V lost 7 bases to trimming and J lost 3 bases, with 16 bases between them. Germline values: CDR1 MNHEY, CDR2 SVGAGI. CDR3 sequence reads: CASNDKGQINQPQHF. The CDR3 DNA is TGTGCCAGCAACGACAAAGGACAAATCAATCAGCCCCAGCATTTT.

The V gene is TRBV3-1 (or the pseudogene TRBV3-2), the J gene TRBJ2-1; maybe TRBD2 (7 bases). The CDR3 totals 18 residues. V was cut by 4 bases and J by 8 bases, with 27 bases left in between. Germline lookup yields CDR1 LGHDT and CDR2 YNNKEL (reference sequence). CDR3 in amino acids: CASSRAHLFGGGPDEQFF. The CDR3 nucleotides read TGTGCCAGCAGCCGGGCGCATCTGTTTGGGGGGGGGCCCGATGAGCAGTTCTTC.

The CDR3 region has the DNA TGTGCCAGCAGCCGGGGACAGGGATTCAATCAGCCCCAGCATTTT. Translating gives CASSRGQGFNQPQHF. The chain couples TRBV5-8 to TRBJ1-5, with 9 bases fitting TRBD1. The CDR3 has 15 residues. Germline CDR1 reads SGHTS; CDR2 reads YDEGEE. With 4 bases clipped from V and 3 bases from J, the junction kept 5 bases outside the gene matches.